The sequence of this T cell receptor beta chain was determined in a study of molecular identifiers for immune sequencing clone quantification. Study background: Replicate RNA from roughly 20,000 or 100,000 naive CD8 T cells formed five aliquots; four were sequenced.

Findings of the study overall: Barcode collisions between identical TCR molecules could shrink estimates of highly expanded clone sizes.

Sorted inputs of about 19,000 to 1,100,000 cells, with 10%, 30% or 50% RNA, yielded naive CD8 libraries. This clonotype was found many times. Its specificity is not known. The CDR3 runs to 15 residues. Germline V CDR1 and CDR2: SEHNR, FQNEAQ (reference sequence). V shed 5 bases and J shed 2 bases, with 16 bases lying between them. TCRdb itself ran the PCR reads through MiXCR, one entry per CDR3 protein. The sample records about half a million distinct CDR3 sequences, about 20% being singletons. The TCR comes from a human donor in good health. Some libraries in this study had Jurkat cell RNA spiked in. The chain uses TRBV7-9 and TRBJ2-7, with D possibly matching TRBD2 (5 bases). The sample was naive CD8+ T cells from blood, with Jurkat cell RNA spiked in. This sample's subset: FACS-sorted CD8+CD4-CCR7+CD45RA+ naive T cells. Written as DNA, the CDR3 is TGTGCCAGCAGCGACGGACTCCGGGAACCCTACGAGCAGTACTTC. Amino acid sequence: CASSDGLREPYEQYF.